This T cell receptor (beta chain) is drawn from a study of CD8 T cells in Susac syndrome. It was with random hexamers that about 0.45 to 1 ug RNA was reverse transcribed. The authors amplified TCR beta CDR3 across 54 Vbeta and 13 Jbeta using immunoSEQ multiplex PCR. TCRdb fed the immunoSEQ multiplex PCR reads into MiXCR, producing one record per CDR3 protein. The sample includes approximately 300,000 distinct CDR3 sequences, about 91% of them seen just once. Germline loops: CDR1 SEHNR, CDR2 FQNEAQ (reference sequence). Between the trimmed V and J ends, which lost 7 bases and 1 base, there was a span of 5 bases. The CDR3 is 13 residues long.

The chain combines TRBV7-9 with TRBJ2-6; unclear D gene. Sequencing was performed on CD8+ T cells from PBMCs. This receptor was identified in a human donor with multiple sclerosis. The CDR3 region is CASIPSGANVLTF. The CDR3 DNA sequence: TGTGCCAGCATCCCGTCTGGGGCCAACGTCCTGACTTTC.